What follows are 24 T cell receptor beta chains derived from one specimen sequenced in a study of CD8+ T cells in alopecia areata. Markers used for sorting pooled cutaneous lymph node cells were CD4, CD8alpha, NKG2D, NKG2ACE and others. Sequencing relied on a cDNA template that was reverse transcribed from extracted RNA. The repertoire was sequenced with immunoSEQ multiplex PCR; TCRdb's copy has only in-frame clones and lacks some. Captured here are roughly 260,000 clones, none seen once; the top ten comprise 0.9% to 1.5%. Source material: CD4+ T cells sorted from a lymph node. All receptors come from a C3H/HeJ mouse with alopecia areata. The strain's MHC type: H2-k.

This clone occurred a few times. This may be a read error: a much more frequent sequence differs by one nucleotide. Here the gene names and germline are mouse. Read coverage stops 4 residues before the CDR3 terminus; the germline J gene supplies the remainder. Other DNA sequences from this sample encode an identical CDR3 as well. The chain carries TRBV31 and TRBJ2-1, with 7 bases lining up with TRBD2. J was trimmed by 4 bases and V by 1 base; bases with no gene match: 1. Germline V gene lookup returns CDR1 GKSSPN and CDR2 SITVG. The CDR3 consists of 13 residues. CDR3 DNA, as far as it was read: TGTGCCTGGAGTCCGGGGGGGTATGCT. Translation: CAWSPGGYA. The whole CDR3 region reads CAWSPGGYAEQFF. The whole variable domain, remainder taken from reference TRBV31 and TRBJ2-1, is AQTIHQWPVAEIKAVGSPLSLGCTIKGKSSPNLYWYWQATGGTLQQLFYSITVGQVESVVQLNLSASRPKDDQFILSTEKLLLSHSGFYLCAWSPGGYAEQFFGPGTRLTVL.

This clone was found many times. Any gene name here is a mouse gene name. The chain's CDR3 is CTCSALYRGDYAEQFF. The CDR3 bases that were read are TGCACCTGCAGTGCTCTTTACAGGGGAGACTATGCT. The rearrangement links TRBV1 to TRBJ2-1; 7 bases fit TRBD1. The CDR3 end lies 4 residues beyond the end of the read and is filled in from the germline J gene. The trim removed 3 bases at V and 2 bases at J, leaving 7 bases unmatched. The CDR3 is 16 amino acids. Germline CDR1 is NSQYPW and CDR2 is LRSPGD (reference sequence).

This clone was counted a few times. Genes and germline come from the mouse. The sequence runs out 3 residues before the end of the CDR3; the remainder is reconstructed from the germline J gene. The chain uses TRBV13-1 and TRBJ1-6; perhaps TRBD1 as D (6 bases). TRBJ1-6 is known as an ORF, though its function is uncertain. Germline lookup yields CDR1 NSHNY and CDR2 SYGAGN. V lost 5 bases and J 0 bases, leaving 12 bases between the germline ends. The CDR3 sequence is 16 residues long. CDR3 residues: CASSAGTYSYNSPLYF. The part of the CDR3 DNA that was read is TGTGCCAGCAGCGCCGGGACATATTCCTATAATTCGCCC.

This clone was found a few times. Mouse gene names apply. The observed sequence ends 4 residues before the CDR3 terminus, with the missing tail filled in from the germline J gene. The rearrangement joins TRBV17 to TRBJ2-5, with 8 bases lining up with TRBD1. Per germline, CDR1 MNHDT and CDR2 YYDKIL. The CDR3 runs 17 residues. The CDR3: CASSSRAGGEREDTQYF. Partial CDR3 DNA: TGTGCTAGCAGTAGCAGAGCAGGGGGCGAGAGGGAAGAC.

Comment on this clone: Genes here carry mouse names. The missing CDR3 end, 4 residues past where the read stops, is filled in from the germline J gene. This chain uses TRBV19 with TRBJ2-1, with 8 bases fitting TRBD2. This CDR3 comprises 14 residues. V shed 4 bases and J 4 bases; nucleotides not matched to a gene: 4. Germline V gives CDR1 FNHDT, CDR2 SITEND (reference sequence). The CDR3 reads CASSGGGAYAEQFF. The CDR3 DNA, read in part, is TGTGCCAGCAGTGGGGGGGGCGCTTATGCT. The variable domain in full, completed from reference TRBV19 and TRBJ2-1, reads GGIITQTPKFLIGQEGQKLTLKCQQNFNHDTMYWYRQDSGKGLRLIYYSITENDLQKGDLSEGYDASREKKSSFSLTVTSAQKNEMAVFLCASSGGGAYAEQFFGPGTRLTVL.

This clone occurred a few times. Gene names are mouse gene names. The CDR3 DNA, read in part, is TGCACCTGCAGAAGACTGGGAGCTGCAGAA. Translation gives CTCRRLGAAE. The entire CDR3 sequence reads CTCRRLGAAETLYF. The chain uses TRBV1 and TRBJ2-3, with 7 bases identical to TRBD2. The CDR3 goes on 4 residues after the read ends, and that part is filled in from the germline J gene. With V trimmed by 6 bases and J by 2 bases, 5 bases remained unmatched. The CDR3 extends over 14 amino acids. The germline V gene encodes CDR1 NSQYPW and CDR2 LRSPGD (reference sequence).

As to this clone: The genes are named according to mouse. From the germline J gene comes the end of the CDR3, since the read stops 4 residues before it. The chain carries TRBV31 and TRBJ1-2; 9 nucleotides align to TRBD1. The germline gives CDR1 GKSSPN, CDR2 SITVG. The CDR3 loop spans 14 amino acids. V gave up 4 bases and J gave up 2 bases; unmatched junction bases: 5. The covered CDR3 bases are TGTGCCTGGACCCCCGGGACAGGGAACTCC. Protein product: CAWTPGTGNS. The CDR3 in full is CAWTPGTGNSDYTF.

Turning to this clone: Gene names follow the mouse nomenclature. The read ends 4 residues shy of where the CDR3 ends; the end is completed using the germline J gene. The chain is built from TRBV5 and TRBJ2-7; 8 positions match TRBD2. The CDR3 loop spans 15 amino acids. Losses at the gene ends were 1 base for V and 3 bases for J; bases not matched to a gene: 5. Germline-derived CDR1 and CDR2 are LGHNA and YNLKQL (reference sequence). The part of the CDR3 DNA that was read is TGTGCCAGCAGCCAAGTCCGCTGGGGGGTCTAT. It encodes CASSQVRWGVY. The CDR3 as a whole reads CASSQVRWGVYEQYF.

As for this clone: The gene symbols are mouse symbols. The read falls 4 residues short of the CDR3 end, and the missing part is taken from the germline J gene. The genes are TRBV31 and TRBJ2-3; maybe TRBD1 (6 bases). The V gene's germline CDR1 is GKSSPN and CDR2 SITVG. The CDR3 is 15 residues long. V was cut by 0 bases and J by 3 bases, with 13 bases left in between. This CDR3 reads CAWSLRGKGAETLYF. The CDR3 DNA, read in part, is TGTGCCTGGAGTCTGAGGGGGAAAGGGGCAGAA.

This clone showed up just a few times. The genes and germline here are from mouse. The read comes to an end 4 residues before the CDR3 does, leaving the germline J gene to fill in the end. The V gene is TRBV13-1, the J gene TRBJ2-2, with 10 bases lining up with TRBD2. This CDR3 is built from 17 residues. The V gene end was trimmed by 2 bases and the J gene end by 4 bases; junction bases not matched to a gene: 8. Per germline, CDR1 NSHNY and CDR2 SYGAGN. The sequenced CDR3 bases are TGTGCCAGCAGTGAAGGCTGGGGGGGCGTTGTCACCGGG. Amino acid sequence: CASSEGWGGVVTG. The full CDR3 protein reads CASSEGWGGVVTGQLYF.

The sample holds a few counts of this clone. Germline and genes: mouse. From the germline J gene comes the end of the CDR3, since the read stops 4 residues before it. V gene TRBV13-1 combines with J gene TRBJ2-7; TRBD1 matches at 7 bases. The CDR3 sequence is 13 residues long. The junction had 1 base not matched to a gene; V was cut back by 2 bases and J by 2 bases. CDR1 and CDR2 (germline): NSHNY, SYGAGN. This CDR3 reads CASSEGQTYEQYF. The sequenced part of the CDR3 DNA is TGTGCCAGCAGTGAGGGACAGACCTAT.

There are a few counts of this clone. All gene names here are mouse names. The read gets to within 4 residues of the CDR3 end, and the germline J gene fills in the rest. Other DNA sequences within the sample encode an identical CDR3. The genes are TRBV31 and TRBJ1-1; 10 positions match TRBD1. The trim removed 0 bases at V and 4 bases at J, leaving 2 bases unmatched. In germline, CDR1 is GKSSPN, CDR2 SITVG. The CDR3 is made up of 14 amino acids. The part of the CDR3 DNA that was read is TGTGCCTGGAGTCTTCGGACAGGGGGCACA. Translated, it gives CAWSLRTGGT. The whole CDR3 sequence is CAWSLRTGGTEVFF.

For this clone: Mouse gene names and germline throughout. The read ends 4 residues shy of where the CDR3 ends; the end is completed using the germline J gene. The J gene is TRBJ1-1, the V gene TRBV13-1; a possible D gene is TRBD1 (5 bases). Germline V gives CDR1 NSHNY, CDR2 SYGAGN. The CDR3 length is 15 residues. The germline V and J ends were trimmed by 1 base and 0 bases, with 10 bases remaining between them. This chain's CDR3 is CASSDTPRANTEVFF. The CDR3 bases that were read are TGTGCCAGCAGTGATACCCCCAGGGCAAACACA.

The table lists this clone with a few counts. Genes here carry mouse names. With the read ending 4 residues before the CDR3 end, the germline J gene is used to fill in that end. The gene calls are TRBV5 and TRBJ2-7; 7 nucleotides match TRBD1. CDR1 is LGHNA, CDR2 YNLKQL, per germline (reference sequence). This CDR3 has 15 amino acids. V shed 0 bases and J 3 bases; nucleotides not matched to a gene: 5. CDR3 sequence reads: CASSQDTGVLYEQYF. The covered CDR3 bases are TGTGCCAGCAGCCAAGATACAGGGGTCCTCTAT.

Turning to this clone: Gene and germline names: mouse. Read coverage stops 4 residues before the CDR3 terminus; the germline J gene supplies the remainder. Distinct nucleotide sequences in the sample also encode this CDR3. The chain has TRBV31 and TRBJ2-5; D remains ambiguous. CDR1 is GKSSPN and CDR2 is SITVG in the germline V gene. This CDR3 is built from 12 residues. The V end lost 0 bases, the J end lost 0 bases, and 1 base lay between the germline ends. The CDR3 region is CAWSLNQDTQYF. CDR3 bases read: TGTGCCTGGAGTCTCAACCAAGAC.

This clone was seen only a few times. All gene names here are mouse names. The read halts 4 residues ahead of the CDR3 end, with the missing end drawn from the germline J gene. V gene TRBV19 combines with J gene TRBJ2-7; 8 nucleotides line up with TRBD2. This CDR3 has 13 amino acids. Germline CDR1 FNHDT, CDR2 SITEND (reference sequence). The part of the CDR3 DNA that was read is TGTGCCAGCAGGGGGACTGGCCTATAT. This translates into CASRGTGLY. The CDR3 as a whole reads CASRGTGLYEQYF.

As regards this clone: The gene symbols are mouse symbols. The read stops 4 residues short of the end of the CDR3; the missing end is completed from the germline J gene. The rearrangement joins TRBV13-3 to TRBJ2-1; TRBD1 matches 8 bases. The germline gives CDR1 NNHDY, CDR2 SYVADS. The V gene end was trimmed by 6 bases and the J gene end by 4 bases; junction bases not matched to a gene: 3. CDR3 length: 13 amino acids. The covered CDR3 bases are TGTGCCAGCAAGAGACAGGGGTATGCT. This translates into CASKRQGYA. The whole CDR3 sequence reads CASKRQGYAEQFF.

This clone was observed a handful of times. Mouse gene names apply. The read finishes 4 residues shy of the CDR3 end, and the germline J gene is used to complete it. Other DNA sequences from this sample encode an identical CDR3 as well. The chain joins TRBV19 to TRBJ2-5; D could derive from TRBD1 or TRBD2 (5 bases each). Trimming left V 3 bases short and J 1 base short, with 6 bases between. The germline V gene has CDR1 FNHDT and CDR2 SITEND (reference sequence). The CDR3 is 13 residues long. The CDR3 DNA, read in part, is TGTGCCAGCAGTAGGGGGTACCAAGAC. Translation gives CASSRGYQD. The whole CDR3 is CASSRGYQDTQYF.

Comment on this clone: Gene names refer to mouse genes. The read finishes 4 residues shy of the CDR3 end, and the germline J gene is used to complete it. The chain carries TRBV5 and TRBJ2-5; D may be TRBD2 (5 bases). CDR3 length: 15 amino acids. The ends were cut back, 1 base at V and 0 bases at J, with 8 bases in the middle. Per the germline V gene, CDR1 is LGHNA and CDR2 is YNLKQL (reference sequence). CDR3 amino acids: CASSQALVNQDTQYF. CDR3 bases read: TGTGCCAGCAGCCAAGCACTGGTTAACCAAGAC.

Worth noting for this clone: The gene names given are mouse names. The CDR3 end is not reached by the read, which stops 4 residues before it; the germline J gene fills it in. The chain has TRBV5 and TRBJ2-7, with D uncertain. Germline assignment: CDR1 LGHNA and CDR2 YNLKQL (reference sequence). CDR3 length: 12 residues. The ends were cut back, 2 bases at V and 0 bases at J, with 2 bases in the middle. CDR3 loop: CASSQNSYEQYF. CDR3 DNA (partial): TGTGCCAGCAGCCAAAACTCCTAT.

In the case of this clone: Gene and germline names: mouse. The CDR3 region is CASSLGLGDQDTQYF. CDR3 bases read: TGTGCCAGCAGTCTTGGACTGGGGGACCAAGAC. The chain couples TRBV19 to TRBJ2-5, with 10 bases matching TRBD2. The read ends 4 residues shy of where the CDR3 ends; the end is completed using the germline J gene. V dropped 4 bases and J dropped 1; count of bases not matched to a gene: 3. Per the germline V gene, CDR1 is FNHDT and CDR2 is SITEND (reference sequence). CDR3 length: 15 amino acids.

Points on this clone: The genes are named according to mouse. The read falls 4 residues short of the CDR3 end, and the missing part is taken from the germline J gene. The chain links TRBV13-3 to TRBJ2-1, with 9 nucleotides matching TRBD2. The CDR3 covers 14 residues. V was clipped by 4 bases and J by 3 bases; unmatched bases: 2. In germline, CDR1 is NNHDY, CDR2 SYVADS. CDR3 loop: CASSHWGAYAEQFF. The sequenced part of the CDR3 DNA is TGTGCCAGCAGTCACTGGGGGGCCTATGCT.

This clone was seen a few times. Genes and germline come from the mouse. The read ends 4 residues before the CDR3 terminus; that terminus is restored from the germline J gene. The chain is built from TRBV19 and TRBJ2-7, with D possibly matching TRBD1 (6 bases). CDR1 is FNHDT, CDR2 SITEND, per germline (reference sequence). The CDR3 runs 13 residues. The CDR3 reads CASSLDTGYEQYF. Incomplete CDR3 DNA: TGTGCCAGCAGTCTCGACACAGGGTAT. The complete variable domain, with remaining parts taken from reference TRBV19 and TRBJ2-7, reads GGIITQTPKFLIGQEGQKLTLKCQQNFNHDTMYWYRQDSGKGLRLIYYSITENDLQKGDLSEGYDASREKKSSFSLTVTSAQKNEMAVFLCASSLDTGYEQYFGPGTRLTVL.

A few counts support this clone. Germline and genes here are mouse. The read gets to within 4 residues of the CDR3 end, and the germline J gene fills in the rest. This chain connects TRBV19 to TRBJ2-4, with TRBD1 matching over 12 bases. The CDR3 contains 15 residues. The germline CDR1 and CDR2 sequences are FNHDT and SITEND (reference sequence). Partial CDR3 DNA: TGTGCCAGCAGTATATCGGGACAGGGGGCGAAC. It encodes CASSISGQGAN. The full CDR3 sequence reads CASSISGQGANTLYF.